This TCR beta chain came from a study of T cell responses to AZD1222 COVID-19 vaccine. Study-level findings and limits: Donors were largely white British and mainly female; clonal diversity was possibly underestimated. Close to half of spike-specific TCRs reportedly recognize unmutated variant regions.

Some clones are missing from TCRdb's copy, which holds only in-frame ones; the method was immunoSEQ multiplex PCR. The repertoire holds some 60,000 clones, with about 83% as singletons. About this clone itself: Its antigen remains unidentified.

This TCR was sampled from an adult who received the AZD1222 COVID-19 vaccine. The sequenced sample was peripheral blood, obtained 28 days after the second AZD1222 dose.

The CDR3 DNA reads TGTGCCATCAGTCCAGAGGACGGTTATGGCTACACCTTC. This codes for CAISPEDGYGYTF. The chain links TRBV10-3 to TRBJ1-2; no firm D call. This CDR3 region has 13 residues. Germline values: CDR1 ENHRY, CDR2 SYGVKD. With 5 bases removed from V and 5 bases from J, the gap between germline ends came to 12 bases.